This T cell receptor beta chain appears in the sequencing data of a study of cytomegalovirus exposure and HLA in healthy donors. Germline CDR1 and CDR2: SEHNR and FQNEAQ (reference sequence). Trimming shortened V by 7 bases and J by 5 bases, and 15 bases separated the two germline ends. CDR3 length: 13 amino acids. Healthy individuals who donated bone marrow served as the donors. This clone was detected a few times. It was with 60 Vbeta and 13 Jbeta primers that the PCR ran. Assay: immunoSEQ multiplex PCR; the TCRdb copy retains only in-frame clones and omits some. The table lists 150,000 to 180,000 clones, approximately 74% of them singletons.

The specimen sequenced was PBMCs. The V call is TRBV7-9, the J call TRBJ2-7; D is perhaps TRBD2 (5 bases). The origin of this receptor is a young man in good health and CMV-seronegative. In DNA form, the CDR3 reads TGTGCCAGCACTCCACCGAACGGGAACGAGCAGTACTTC. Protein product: CASTPPNGNEQYF.